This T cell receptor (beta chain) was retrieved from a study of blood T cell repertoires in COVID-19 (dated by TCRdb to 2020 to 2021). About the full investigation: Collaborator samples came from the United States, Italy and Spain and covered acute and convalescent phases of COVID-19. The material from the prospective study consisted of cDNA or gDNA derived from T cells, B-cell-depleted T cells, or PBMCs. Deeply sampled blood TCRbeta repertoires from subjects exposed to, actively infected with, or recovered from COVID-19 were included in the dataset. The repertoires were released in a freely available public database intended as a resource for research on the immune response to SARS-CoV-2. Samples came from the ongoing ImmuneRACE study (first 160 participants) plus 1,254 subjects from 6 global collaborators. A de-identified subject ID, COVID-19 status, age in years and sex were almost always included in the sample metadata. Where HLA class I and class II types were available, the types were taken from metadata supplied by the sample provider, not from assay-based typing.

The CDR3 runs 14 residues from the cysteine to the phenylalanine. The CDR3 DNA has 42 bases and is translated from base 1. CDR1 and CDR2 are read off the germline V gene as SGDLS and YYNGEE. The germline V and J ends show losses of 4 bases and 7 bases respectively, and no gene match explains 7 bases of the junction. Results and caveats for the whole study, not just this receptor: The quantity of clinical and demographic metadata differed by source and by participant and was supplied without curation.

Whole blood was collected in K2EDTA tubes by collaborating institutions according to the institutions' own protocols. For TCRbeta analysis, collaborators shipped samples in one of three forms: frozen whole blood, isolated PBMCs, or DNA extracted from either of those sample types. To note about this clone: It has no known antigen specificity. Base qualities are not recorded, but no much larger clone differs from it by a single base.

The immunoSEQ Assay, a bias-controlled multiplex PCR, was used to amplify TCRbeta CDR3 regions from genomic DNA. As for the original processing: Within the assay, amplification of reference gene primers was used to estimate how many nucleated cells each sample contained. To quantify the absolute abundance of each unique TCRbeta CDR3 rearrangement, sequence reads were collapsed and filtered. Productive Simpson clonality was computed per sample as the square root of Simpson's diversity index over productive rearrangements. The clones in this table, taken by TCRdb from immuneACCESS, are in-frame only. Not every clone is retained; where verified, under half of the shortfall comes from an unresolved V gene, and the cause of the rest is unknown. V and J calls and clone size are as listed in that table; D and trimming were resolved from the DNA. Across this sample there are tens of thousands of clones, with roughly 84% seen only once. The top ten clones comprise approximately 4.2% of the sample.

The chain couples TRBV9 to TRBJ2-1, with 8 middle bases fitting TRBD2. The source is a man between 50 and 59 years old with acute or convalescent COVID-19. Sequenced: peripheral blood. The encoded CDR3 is CASSSSGTGNEQFF. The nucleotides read TGTGCCAGCAGCAGTAGCGGGACGGGTAATGAGCAGTTCTTC. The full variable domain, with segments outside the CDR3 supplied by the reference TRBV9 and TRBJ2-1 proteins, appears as DSGVTQTPKHLITATGQRVTLRCSPRSGDLSVYWYQQSLDQGLQFLIQYYNGEERAKGNILERFSAQQFPDLHSELNLSSLELGDSALYFCASSSSGTGNEQFFGPGTRLTVL.